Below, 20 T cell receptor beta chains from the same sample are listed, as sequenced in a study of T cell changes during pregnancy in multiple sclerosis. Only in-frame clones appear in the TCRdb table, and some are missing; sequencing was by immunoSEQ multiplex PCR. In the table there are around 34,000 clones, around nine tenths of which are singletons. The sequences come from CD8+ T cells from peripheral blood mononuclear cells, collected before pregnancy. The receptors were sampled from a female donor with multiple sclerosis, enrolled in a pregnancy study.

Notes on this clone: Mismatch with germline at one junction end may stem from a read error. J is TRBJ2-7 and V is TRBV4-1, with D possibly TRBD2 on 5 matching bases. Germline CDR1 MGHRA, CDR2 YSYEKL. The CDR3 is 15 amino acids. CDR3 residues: CASSPGISQSSEQYF. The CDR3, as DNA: TGCGCCAGCAGCCCCGGGATTTCTCAATCCTCCGAGCAGTACTTC.

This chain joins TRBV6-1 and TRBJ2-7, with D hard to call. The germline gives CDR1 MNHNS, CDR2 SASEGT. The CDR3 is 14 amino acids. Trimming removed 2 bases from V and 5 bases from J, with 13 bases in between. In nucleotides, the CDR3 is TGTGCCAGCAGTGAACTTGGCTCACGCCACGAGCAGTACTTC. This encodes CASSELGSRHEQYF.

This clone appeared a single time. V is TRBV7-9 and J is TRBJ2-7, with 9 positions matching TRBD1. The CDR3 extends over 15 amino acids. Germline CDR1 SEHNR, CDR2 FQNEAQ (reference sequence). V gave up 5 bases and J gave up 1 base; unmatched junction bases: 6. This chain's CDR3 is CASSQQDRGSYEQYF. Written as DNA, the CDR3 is TGTGCCAGCAGCCAACAGGACAGGGGTTCCTACGAGCAGTACTTC.

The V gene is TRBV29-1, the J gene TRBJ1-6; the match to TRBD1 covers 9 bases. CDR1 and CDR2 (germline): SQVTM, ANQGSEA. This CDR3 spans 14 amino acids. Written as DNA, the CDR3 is TGCAGGTATAAGGCGGGACAGGGTAAGAACACCCTCCACTTT. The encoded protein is CRYKAGQGKNTLHF. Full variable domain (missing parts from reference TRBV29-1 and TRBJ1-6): SAVISQKPSRDICQRGTSLTIQCQVDSQVTMMFWYRQQPGQSLTLIATANQGSEATYESGFVIDKFPISRPNLTFSTLTVSNMSPEDSSIYLCRYKAGQGKNTLHFGNGTRLTVT.

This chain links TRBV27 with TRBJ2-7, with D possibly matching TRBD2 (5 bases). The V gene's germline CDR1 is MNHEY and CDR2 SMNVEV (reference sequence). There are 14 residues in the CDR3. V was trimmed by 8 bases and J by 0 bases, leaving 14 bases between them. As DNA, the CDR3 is TGTGCCAGCGGAATCTGGACTGGCTCCTACGAGCAGTACTTC. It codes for CASGIWTGSYEQYF.

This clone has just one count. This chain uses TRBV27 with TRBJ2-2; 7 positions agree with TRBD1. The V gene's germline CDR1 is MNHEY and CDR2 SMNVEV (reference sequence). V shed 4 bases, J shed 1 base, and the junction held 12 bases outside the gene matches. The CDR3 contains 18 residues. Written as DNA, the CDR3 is TGTGCCAGCAGTTGGAGACCGGGGACAGCCTTGAACACCGGGGAGCTGTTTTTT. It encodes CASSWRPGTALNTGELFF.

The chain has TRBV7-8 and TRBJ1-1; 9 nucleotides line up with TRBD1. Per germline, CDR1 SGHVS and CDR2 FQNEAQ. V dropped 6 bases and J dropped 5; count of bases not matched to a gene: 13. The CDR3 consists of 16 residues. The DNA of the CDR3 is TGTGCCAGCAGATCAGGGACGGCACAGGGGGCAACTGAAGCTTTCTTT. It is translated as CASRSGTAQGATEAFF.

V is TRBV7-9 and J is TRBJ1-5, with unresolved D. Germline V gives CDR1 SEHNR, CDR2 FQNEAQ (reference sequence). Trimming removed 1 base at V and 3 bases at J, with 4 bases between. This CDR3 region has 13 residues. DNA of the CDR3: TGTGCCAGCAGCTTAGGGGCCAATCAGCCCCAGCATTTT. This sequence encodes CASSLGANQPQHF.

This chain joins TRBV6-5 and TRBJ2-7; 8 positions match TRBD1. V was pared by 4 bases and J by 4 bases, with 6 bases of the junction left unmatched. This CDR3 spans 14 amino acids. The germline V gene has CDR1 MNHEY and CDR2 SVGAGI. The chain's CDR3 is CASSFGTGSYEQYF. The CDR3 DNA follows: TGTGCCAGCAGTTTCGGGACAGGCTCTTACGAGCAGTACTTC.

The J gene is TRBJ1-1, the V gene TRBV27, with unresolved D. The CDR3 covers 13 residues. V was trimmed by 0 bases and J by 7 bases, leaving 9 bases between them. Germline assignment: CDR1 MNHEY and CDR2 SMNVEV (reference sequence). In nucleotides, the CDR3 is TGTGCCAGCAGTTTATCAGGGAGGAGTGAAGCTTTCTTT. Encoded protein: CASSLSGRSEAFF.

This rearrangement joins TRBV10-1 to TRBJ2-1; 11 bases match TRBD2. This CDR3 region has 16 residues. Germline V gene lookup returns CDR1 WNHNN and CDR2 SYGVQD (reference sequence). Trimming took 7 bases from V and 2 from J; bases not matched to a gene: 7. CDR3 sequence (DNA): TGCGCCAGCATCCTGACTAGCGGGAACCCCTACAATGAGCAGTTCTTC. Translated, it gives CASILTSGNPYNEQFF.

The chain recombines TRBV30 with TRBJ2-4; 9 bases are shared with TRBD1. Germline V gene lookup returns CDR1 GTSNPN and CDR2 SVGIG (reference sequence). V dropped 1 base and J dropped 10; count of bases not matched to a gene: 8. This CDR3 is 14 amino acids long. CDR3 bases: TGTGCCTGGAGTGGGACAGGGGTCCCATGGATTCAGTACTTC. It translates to CAWSGTGVPWIQYF.

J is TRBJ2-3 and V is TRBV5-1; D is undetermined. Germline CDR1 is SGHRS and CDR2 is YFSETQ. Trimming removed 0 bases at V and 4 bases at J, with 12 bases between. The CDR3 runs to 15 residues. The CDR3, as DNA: TGCGCCAGCAGCTTGGTGGAGTTTAGTCCAGATACGCAGTATTTT. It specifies CASSLVEFSPDTQYF.

CDR3 in DNA: TGTGCCAGCAGTTCAGGATATCTGATCGGGGAGCTGTTTTTT. Its protein is CASSSGYLIGELFF. The rearrangement links TRBV27 to TRBJ2-2; no firm D call. V shed 4 bases and J shed 7 bases, with 13 bases lying between them. There are 14 residues in the CDR3. Germline V gene lookup returns CDR1 MNHEY and CDR2 SMNVEV (reference sequence).

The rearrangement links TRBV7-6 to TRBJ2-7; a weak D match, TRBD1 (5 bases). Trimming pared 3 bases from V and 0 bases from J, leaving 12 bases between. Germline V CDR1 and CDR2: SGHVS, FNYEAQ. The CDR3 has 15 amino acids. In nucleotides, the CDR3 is TGTGCCAGCAGCTTCGATCAGGGATACTCCTACGAGCAGTACTTC. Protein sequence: CASSFDQGYSYEQYF.

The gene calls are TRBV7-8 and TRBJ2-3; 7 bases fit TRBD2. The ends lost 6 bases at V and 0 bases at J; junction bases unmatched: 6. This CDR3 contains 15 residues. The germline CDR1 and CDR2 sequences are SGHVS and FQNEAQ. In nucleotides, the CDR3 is TGTGCCAGCAGACCTACTAGCGATAGCACAGATACGCAGTATTTT. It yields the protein CASRPTSDSTDTQYF.

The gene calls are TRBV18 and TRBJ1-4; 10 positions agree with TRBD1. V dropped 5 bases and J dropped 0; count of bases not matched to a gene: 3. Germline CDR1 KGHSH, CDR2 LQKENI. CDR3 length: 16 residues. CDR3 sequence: CASSFGQGATNEKLFF. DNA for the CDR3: TGTGCCAGCTCATTCGGACAGGGGGCAACTAATGAAAAACTGTTTTTT.

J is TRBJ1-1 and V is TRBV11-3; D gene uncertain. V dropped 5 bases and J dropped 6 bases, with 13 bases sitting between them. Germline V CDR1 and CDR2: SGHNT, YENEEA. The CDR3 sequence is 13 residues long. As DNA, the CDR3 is TGTGCCAGCAGCCCCCGTGGCAGCGCTGAAGCTTTCTTT. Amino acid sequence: CASSPRGSAEAFF.

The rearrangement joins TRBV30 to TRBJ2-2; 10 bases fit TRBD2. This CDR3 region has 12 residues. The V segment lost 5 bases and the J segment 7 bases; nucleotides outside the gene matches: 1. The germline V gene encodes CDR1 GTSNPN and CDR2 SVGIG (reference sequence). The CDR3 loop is CAWASGGGELFF. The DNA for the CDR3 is TGTGCCTGGGCTAGCGGGGGCGGGGAGCTGTTTTTT.

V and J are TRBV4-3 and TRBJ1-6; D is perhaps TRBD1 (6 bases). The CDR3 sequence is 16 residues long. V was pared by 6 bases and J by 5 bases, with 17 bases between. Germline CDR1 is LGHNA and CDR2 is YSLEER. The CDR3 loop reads CASSRLWQGNNSPLHF. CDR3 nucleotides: TGCGCCAGCAGTCGTCTATGGCAGGGGAATAATTCACCCCTCCACTTT.